This TCR beta chain was captured in a study of PD-L1 blockade in urothelial cancer. At the level of the study: Atezolizumab therapy began for patients around 2014, dosed at 1,200 mg intravenously every 3 weeks. Most patients, about nine tenths of the roughly 30, were males with bladder-origin cancer. Blood was subjected to analysis at 3 weeks (second dose) and 6 weeks following treatment start.

The data were produced by immunoSEQ multiplex PCR, yet TCRdb's version contains in-frame clones alone and is incomplete. The sample contains some 100,000 clones, over 80% of which appear only once. Each patient's cancer was a locally advanced or metastatic urothelial carcinoma. The sample was PBMCs, taken around atezolizumab (anti-PD-L1) treatment. The sequence was collected from a woman at least 80 years old with urothelial cancer.

The CDR3 sequence: CASSQRLGQGNQPQHF. CDR3 in DNA: TGTGCCAGCAGCCAAAGGTTAGGACAGGGTAATCAGCCCCAGCATTTT. The chain is built from TRBV27 and TRBJ1-5; 8 nucleotides agree with TRBD1. The germline V gene has CDR1 MNHEY and CDR2 SMNVEV (reference sequence). The CDR3 runs to 16 residues. V was pared by 6 bases and J by 4 bases, with 11 bases of the junction left unmatched.